This T cell receptor (beta chain) was identified during a study of cytomegalovirus exposure and HLA in healthy donors. Looking at the study overall: It was reported in a later analysis that the same platform had been used for the 120 validation repertoires as for the approximately 700 first-cohort repertoires. Overall study findings and caveats: For most TCR sequences rarity was the rule, although some public TCRs occurred in many donors. According to a subsequent analysis, TCR clusters from the first cohort were inclined to appear together in the 120 validation repertoires.

As for this clone: The antigen is not known.

The protocol was immunoSEQ multiplex PCR, while the TCRdb copy is restricted to in-frame clones and leaves out a portion. The top ten hold 1.4% to 1.5% of the sample, which has 130,000 to 150,000 clones, about 83% seen once. This CDR3 is built from 13 residues. Per germline, CDR1 SGHAT and CDR2 FQNNGV. V lost 3 bases to trimming and J lost 3 bases, with 8 bases between them. Sequenced input: PBMCs. This chain links TRBV11-2 with TRBJ1-1; D not certain. The clonotype comes from a woman aged 30 to 39 in good health and CMV-seronegative. CDR3 in amino acids: CASSFTVDTEAFF. The CDR3 bases are TGTGCCAGCAGCTTCACTGTGGACACTGAAGCTTTCTTT.